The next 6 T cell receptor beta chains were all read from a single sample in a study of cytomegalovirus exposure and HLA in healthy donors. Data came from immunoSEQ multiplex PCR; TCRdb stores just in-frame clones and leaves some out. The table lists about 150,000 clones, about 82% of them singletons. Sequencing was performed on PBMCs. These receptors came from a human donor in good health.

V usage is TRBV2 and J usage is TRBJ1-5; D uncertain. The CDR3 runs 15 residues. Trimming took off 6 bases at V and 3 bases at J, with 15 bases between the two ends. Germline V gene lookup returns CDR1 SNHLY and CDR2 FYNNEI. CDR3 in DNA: TGTGCCAGCAGAATTCTTACCGGAGCCAATCAGCCCCAGCATTTT. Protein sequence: CASRILTGANQPQHF.

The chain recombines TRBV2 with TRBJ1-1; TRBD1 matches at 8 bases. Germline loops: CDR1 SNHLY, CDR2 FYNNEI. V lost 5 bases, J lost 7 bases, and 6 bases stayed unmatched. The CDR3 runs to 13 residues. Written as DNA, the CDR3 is TGTGCCAGCAGTTATCAGGGGGCGGTTGAAGCTTTCTTT. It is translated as CASSYQGAVEAFF.

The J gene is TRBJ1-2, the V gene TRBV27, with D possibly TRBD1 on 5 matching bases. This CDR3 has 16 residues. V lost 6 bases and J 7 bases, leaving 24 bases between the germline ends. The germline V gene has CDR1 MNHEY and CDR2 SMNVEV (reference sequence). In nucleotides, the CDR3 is TGTGCCAGCAGCAATACTAACGGGGGAACTGGTGGTGGCTACACCTTC. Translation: CASSNTNGGTGGGYTF.

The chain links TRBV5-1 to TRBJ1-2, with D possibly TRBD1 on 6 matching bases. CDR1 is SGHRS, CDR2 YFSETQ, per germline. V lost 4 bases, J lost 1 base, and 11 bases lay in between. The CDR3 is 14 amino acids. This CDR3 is CASSPRGGNYGYTF. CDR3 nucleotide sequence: TGCGCCAGCAGCCCTAGGGGGGGTAACTATGGCTACACCTTC.

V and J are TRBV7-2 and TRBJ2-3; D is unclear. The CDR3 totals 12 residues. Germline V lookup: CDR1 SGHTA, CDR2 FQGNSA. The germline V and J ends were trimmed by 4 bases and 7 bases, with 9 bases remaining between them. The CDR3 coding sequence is TGTGCCAGCAGCTCCGCCCACTATACGCAGTATTTT. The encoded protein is CASSSAHYTQYF. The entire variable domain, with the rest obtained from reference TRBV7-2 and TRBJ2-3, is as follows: GAGVSQSPSNKVTEKGKDVELRCDPISGHTALYWYRQSLGQGLEFLIYFQGNSAPDKSGLPSDRFSAERTGGSVSTLTIQRTQQEDSAVYLCASSSAHYTQYFGPGTRLTVL.

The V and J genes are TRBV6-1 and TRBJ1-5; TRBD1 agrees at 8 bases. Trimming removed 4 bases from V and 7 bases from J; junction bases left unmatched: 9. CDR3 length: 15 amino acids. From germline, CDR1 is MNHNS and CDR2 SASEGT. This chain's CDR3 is CASSGGRGRGQPQHF. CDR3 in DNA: TGTGCCAGCAGTGGTGGCAGGGGGCGCGGACAGCCCCAGCATTTT.